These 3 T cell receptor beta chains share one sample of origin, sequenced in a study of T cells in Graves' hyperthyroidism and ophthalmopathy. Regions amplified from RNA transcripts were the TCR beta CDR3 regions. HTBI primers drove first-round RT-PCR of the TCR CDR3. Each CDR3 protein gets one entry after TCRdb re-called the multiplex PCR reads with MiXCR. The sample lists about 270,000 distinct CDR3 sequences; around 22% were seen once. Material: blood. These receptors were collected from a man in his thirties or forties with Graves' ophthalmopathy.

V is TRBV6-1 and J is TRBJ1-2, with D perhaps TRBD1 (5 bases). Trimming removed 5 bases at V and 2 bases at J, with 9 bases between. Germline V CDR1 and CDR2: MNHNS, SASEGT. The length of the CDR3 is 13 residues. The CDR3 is CASSLQANYGYTF. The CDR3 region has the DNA TGTGCCAGCAGTCTACAGGCGAACTATGGCTACACCTTC.

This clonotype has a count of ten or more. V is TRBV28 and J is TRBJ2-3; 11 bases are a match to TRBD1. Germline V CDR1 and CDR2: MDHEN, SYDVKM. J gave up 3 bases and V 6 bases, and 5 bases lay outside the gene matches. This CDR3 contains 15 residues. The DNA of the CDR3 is TGTGCCAGCAGGGAAGGGACAGGGGGTACAGATACGCAGTATTTT. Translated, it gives CASREGTGGTDTQYF.

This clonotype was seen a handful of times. CDR3 nucleotide sequence: TGTGCCAGCAGTTACGACTCGCCCACAGATACGCAGTATTTT. Its protein product is CASSYDSPTDTQYF. V is TRBV6-6 and J is TRBJ2-3; no definite D call. CDR3 length equals 14 residues. V gave up 2 bases and J gave up 2 bases, with 8 bases separating them. Germline CDR1 is MNHNY and CDR2 is SVGAGI (reference sequence).